These T cell receptor beta chains were read from a single sample in a study of control samples from healthy donors and cancer patients. Assay used: immunoSEQ multiplex PCR; TCRdb lists only in-frame clones, some missing. This table holds some 80,000 clones, almost 95% found once. The sequencing input was blood. The receptors were gathered from a woman aged 60 to 75 in good health. Both conserved end residues are part of each CDR3. The D gene is left open where the match is weak. The listing skips clone size in some rows; elsewhere it reads once, few, many or a size class.

j_call	cdr3_length	clone_size	v_call	d_call	cdr3_nt	cdr3_aa
TRBJ1-5	15	NA	TRBV28	NA	TGTGCCAGCAGTTTCAGGCAGATCCGAGGTCAGCCCCAGCATTTT	CASSFRQIRGQPQHF
TRBJ1-2	12	NA	TRBV28	NA	TGTGCCAGCAATGCAGGGTCATCTGGCTACACCTTC	CASNAGSSGYTF
TRBJ2-4	17	NA	TRBV10-3	TRBD2	TGTGCCATCAGTGAGGTGGTTGGCGGGAGCGCCAAAAACATTCAGTACTTC	CAISEVVGGSAKNIQYF
TRBJ2-5	16	NA	TRBV7-2	TRBD2	TGTGCCAGCAGCTCCGCGTCTAGCGGGGACCGGGAGACCCAGTACTTC	CASSSASSGDRETQYF
TRBJ2-1	13	NA	TRBV29-1	NA	TGCAGCATGACCAGCCCCAGATACAATGAGCAGTTCTTC	CSMTSPRYNEQFF
TRBJ2-6	17	NA	TRBV19	NA	TGTGCCAGTAGTCTTTTACAGGGAACGTCTGGGGCCAACGTCCTGACTTTC	CASSLLQGTSGANVLTF
TRBJ2-3	14	once	TRBV28	TRBD1	TGTGCCAGCACCCAGGGGGCTCCGGCAGATACGCAGTATTTT	CASTQGAPADTQYF
TRBJ1-2	12	NA	TRBV30	NA	TGTGCCTGGAGTTTCGGAGGCTATGGCTACACCTTC	CAWSFGGYGYTF
TRBJ2-2	13	NA	TRBV27	NA	TGTGCCAGCTTTTCTCGGGGTACTGGGGAGCTGTTTTTT	CASFSRGTGELFF
TRBJ2-2	11	NA	TRBV7-9	NA	TGTGCCAGCAAAAACACCGGGGAGCTGTTTTTT	CASKNTGELFF
TRBJ2-5	16	NA	TRBV5-1	TRBD2	TGCGCCAGCAGCTTGGTAGGCGGGGGGTACCAAGAGACCCAGTACTTC	CASSLVGGGYQETQYF
TRBJ1-2	13	NA	TRBV29-1	NA	TGCAGCGTTCACCCACAGGAAAACTATGGCTACACCTTC	CSVHPQENYGYTF
TRBJ2-3	14	NA	TRBV7-8	NA	TGTGCCAGCAGCTTAGAGGGAGTGTTAGATACGCAGTATTTT	CASSLEGVLDTQYF
TRBJ2-1	17	NA	TRBV19	NA	TGTGCCAGTACCGATAGCTCGGCGGGAAGCTCCTACAATGAGCAGTTCTTC	CASTDSSAGSSYNEQFF
TRBJ1-1	15	NA	TRBV6-5	TRBD1	TGTGCCAGCAGTTACCAACGTCCAGGGGGGACTGAAGCTTTCTTT	CASSYQRPGGTEAFF
TRBJ1-2	13	NA	TRBV5-6	NA	TGTGCCAGCAGCTTGGGTCGCGGCTATGGCTACACCTTC	CASSLGRGYGYTF
TRBJ1-1	14	NA	TRBV7-6	NA	TGTGCCAGCAGCTTAGGGACAGCGAACACTGAAGCTTTCTTT	CASSLGTANTEAFF
TRBJ2-2	19	few	TRBV28	TRBD1	TGTGCCAGCAGTTTCCTATTCGGTTCCAGGACAGGGGACACCGGGGAGCTGTTTTTT	CASSFLFGSRTGDTGELFF
TRBJ2-3	15	NA	TRBV4-2	NA	TGTGCCAGCAGCCAAGCCGGGACAATCACAGATACGCAGTATTTT	CASSQAGTITDTQYF
TRBJ2-7	16	NA	TRBV10-3	TRBD2	TGTGCCATCAGTGGAAGGACTAGCGGGAGGGCCTACGAGCAGTACTTC	CAISGRTSGRAYEQYF
TRBJ1-1	15	NA	TRBV18	TRBD1	TGTGCCAGCTCACCCCCCGGGACAGGGGTTCCTGAAGCTTTCTTT	CASSPPGTGVPEAFF
TRBJ1-2	15	NA	TRBV18	NA	TGTGCCAGCTCACCAGCGTGGAATGAGAACTATGGCTACACCTTC	CASSPAWNENYGYTF
TRBJ1-3	17	NA	TRBV9	TRBD1	TGTGCCAGCAGCCTAGGGACAGGCGACATCTCTGGAAACACCATATATTTT	CASSLGTGDISGNTIYF
TRBJ1-3	15	NA	TRBV7-2	TRBD1	TGTGCCAGCAGGAATCAGGGGGCTACGGGAAACACCATATATTTT	CASRNQGATGNTIYF
TRBJ2-5	11	few	TRBV7-2	NA	TGTGCCAGCAGTGAGGGGGAGACCCAGTACTTC	CASSEGETQYF
TRBJ2-3	14	NA	TRBV11-2	NA	TGTGCCAGCAGCTTAGCGGGACCCACAGATACGCAGTATTTT	CASSLAGPTDTQYF
TRBJ1-1	13	once	TRBV7-2	NA	TGTGCCAGCAGCTTAGACGCCCGTCGGCCCGCTTTCTTT	CASSLDARRPAFF